The TCR beta chain described here comes from a study of control samples from healthy donors and cancer patients. Trimming removed 6 bases at V and 6 bases at J, with 8 bases between. The CDR3 loop spans 12 amino acids. TCRdb's copy holds only in-frame clones and misses some; the assay was immunoSEQ multiplex PCR. The profile covers about 180,000 clones, with 94% appearing a single time and 1.2% to 1.5% taken by the ten largest. V usage is TRBV12-3 or TRBV12-4 and J usage is TRBJ2-2; TRBD1 might be the D (5 bases). The receptor was derived from a young woman in good health. What was sequenced was blood. This chain's CDR3 is CASSAGSGELFF. The CDR3 nucleotides read TGTGCCAGCAGCGCAGGGTCCGGGGAGCTGTTTTTT.